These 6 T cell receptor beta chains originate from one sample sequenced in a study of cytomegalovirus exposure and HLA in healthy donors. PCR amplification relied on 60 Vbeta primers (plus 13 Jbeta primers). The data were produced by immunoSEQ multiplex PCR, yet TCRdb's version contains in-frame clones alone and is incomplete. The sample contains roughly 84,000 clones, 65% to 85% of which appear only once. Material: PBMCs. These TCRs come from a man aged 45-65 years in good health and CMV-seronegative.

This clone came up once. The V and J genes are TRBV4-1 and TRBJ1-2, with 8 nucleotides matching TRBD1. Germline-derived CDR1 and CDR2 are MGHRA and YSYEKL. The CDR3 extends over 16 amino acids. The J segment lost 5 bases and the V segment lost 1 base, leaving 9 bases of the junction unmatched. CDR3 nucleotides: TGCGCCAGCAGCCAAGCGACAGGGGAAGGCCTTTATGGCTACACCTTC. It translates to CASSQATGEGLYGYTF.

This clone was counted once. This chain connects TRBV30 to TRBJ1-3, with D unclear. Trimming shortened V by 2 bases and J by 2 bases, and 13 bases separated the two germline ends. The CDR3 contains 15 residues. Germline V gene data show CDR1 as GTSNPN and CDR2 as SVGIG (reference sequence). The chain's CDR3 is CAWSSPGGPGNTIYF. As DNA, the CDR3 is TGTGCCTGGAGTTCCCCCGGCGGGCCTGGAAACACCATATATTTT.

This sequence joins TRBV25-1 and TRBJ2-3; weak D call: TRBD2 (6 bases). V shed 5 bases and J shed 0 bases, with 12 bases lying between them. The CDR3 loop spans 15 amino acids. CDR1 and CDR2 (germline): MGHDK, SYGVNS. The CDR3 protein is CASSTTGTSTDTQYF. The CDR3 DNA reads TGTGCCAGCAGTACCACCGGGACTAGCACAGATACGCAGTATTTT.

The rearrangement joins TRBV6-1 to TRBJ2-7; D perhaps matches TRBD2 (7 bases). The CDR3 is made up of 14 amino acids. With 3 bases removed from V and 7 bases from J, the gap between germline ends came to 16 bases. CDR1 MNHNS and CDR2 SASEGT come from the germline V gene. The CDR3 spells CASSDRGAAEEQYF. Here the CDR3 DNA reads TGTGCCAGCAGTGATCGGGGGGCGGCGGAAGAGCAGTACTTC.

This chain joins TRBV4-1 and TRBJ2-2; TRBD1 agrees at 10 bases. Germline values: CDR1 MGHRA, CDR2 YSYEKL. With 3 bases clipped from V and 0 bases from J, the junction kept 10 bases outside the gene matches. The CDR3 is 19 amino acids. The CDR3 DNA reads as TGCGCCAGCAGCCACTCCGGGACAGGGGTTATAACGAACACCGGGGAGCTGTTTTTT. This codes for CASSHSGTGVITNTGELFF.

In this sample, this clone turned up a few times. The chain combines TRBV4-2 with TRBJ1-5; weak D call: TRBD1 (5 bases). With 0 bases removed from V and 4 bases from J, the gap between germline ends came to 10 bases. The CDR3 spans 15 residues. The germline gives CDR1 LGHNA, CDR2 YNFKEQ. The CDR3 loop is CASSQDRVGNQPQHF. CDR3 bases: TGTGCCAGCAGCCAAGACAGGGTAGGAAATCAGCCCCAGCATTTT.